This T cell receptor (beta chain) came from a study of OX40 agonist ivuxolimab in advanced cancers. A note on this clone: Its cognate antigen is unknown.

Points from the study as a whole: Nonresponders, in some cases, also had low normalized T-cell clonal expansion. On average, CD8+ T cells showed a greater number of expanded clones than CD4+. Undetermined was the antigen specificity of the expanded peripheral T cells.

Here immunoSEQ multiplex PCR was the method, and the copy in TCRdb shows in-frame clones only, minus some. The top ten hold 0.6% to 0.8% of the sample, which has fewer than 55,000 clones, approximately 78% seen once. CDR1 SGHNT and CDR2 YYREEE come from the germline V gene (reference sequence). V was clipped by 0 bases and J by 2 bases; unmatched bases: 3. The CDR3 loop spans 15 amino acids. The sequencing here drew on CD4+ or CD8+ T cells sorted from blood, taken in a trial of the OX40 agonist ivuxolimab. This clonotype was obtained from an adult with an advanced solid tumor such as melanoma, head and neck, liver or kidney cancer. The rearrangement uses TRBV5-4 and TRBJ1-1; 8 bases fit TRBD1. CDR3 sequence (DNA): TGTGCCAGCAGCTTGGCAGGGGGCGGCAACACTGAAGCTTTCTTT. This translates into CASSLAGGGNTEAFF.